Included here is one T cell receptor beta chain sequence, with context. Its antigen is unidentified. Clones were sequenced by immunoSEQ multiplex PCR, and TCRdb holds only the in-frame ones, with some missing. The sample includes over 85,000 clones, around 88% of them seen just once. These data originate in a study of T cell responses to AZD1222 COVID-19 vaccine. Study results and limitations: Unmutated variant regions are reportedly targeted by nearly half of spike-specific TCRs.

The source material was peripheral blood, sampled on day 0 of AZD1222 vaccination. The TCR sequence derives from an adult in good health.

Here the CDR3 DNA reads TGTGCCAGTAGTCGACTAGCAGATACGCAGTATTTT. The encoded protein is CASSRLADTQYF. This rearrangement joins TRBV19 to TRBJ2-3, with a tentative D call TRBD2 (6 bases). Germline V gene data show CDR1 as LNHDA and CDR2 as SQIVND (reference sequence). V was clipped by 5 bases and J by 4 bases, with 7 bases between them. The CDR3 is 12 amino acids.